These 14 T cell receptor beta chains were all obtained from the same sample, sequenced in a study of naive and memory T cell subsets. Findings and caveats of the study: Possibly reflecting memory cells re-expressing CD45RA, a few larger clonotypes occurred in naive repertoires, especially CD8.

An equimolar mix of two oligonucleotides served as the beta constant-region primer for TRBC1 and TRBC2. Ligated cDNA was amplified by four rounds of PCR with nested alpha and beta constant-region primers and SP2. TCRdb fed the UMI-ligation and nested PCR reads into MiXCR, producing one record per CDR3 protein. Found here are roughly 100,000 distinct CDR3 sequences, about 15% of them singletons; the top ten hold 2.8%. No antigens are known for them. Source material: naive CD8+ T cells from blood. These receptors were obtained from a human donor in good health.

A few counts support this clonotype. V and J are TRBV4-1 and TRBJ2-3; TRBD2 matches 16 bases. J gave up 6 bases and V 1 base, and 4 bases lay outside the gene matches. The germline gives CDR1 MGHRA, CDR2 YSYEKL. The CDR3 length is 17 residues. As DNA, the CDR3 is TGCGCCAGCAGCCAAGTTGGGACTAGCGGGAGGGGTGATACGCAGTATTTT. The encoded protein is CASSQVGTSGRGDTQYF.

This sequence joins TRBV11-1 and TRBJ1-1; D possibly corresponds to TRBD1 (6 bases). CDR1 and CDR2 from the germline V gene are SGHAT and FQDESV (reference sequence). The CDR3 contains 17 residues. V lost 5 bases to trimming and J lost 5 bases, with 24 bases between them. CDR3 nucleotide sequence: TGTGCCAGCAGCATACCCCCAAACCTTTTCGGACAGACTGAAGCTTTCTTT. Translating gives CASSIPPNLFGQTEAFF.

This clonotype has ten or more counts. The rearrangement uses TRBV3-1 and TRBJ2-7; tentatively, D is TRBD1 (6 bases). V lost 4 bases to trimming and J lost 0 bases, with 7 bases between them. The germline V gene has CDR1 LGHDT and CDR2 YNNKEL (reference sequence). This CDR3 is built from 13 residues. For the CDR3, the DNA is TGTGCCAGCAGCCCGGACAGCTCCTACGAGCAGTACTTC. Translation gives CASSPDSSYEQYF.

The V and J genes are TRBV28 and TRBJ2-3, with a weak D call TRBD1 (6 bases). Deletions cut 5 bases from V and 1 base from J, with 13 bases between. The germline gives CDR1 MDHEN, CDR2 SYDVKM. The CDR3 spans 15 residues. The CDR3 region has the DNA TGTGCCAGCAGTCATCCGAGACAGGGCACAGATACGCAGTATTTT. Protein product: CASSHPRQGTDTQYF. The entire variable domain, with the rest obtained from reference TRBV28 and TRBJ2-3, is as follows: DVKVTQSSRYLVKRTGEKVFLECVQDMDHENMFWYRQDPGLGLRLIYFSYDVKMKEKGDIPEGYSVSREKKERFSLILESASTNQTSMYLCASSHPRQGTDTQYFGPGTRLTVL.

This clonotype was found many times. CDR3 protein: CASSLSPGQGSVWEQYF. DNA of the CDR3: TGTGCCAGCAGCTTATCCCCCGGACAGGGTTCGGTCTGGGAGCAGTACTTC. The V call is TRBV7-8, the J call TRBJ2-7; TRBD1 aligns across 8 bases. Germline assignment: CDR1 SGHVS and CDR2 FQNEAQ. The CDR3 has 17 amino acids. V gave up 2 bases and J gave up 7 bases; unmatched junction bases: 16.

This clonotype was recorded at least ten times. The V gene is TRBV9, the J gene TRBJ1-1, with D uncertain. CDR3 length: 15 amino acids. Germline V gene data show CDR1 as SGDLS and CDR2 as YYNGEE. V was clipped by 0 bases and J by 0 bases, with 9 bases between them. The CDR3 sequence: CASSVDGRMNTEAFF. The CDR3 DNA follows: TGTGCCAGCAGCGTAGATGGCAGGATGAACACTGAAGCTTTCTTT.

This clonotype was picked up a small number of times. V is TRBV4-2 and J is TRBJ2-7; possibly TRBD1 for D (6 bases). This CDR3 has 16 residues. Per germline, CDR1 LGHNA and CDR2 YNFKEQ. V was pared by 0 bases and J by 2 bases, with 14 bases between. Here the CDR3 DNA reads TGTGCCAGCAGCCAAGACATGGACAGAAGGGCCTACGAGCAGTACTTC. As protein: CASSQDMDRRAYEQYF.

The rearrangement joins TRBV4-2 to TRBJ1-4; a possible D gene is TRBD1 (6 bases). CDR3 length: 16 amino acids. From germline, CDR1 is LGHNA and CDR2 YNFKEQ. Deletions cut 0 bases from V and 4 bases from J, with 12 bases between. This chain's CDR3 is CASSQEQGGNNEKLFF. The CDR3 region has the DNA TGTGCCAGCAGCCAAGAACAGGGAGGGAATAATGAAAAACTGTTTTTT.

The genes are TRBV7-2 and TRBJ2-5, with 11 nucleotides matching TRBD2. The germline CDR1 and CDR2 sequences are SGHTA and FQGNSA. V dropped 5 bases and J dropped 5; count of bases not matched to a gene: 10. The CDR3 has 16 residues. The CDR3 sequence: CASSVGTSGRRETQYF. The CDR3 nucleotides are TGTGCCAGCAGCGTCGGGACTAGCGGCCGTCGGGAGACCCAGTACTTC. The full variable domain, in which reference TRBV7-2 and TRBJ2-5 provide the parts outside the CDR3, is GAGVSQSPSNKVTEKGKDVELRCDPISGHTALYWYRQSLGQGLEFLIYFQGNSAPDKSGLPSDRFSAERTGGSVSTLTIQRTQQEDSAVYLCASSVGTSGRRETQYFGPGTRLLVL.

In regard to this clonotype: A single base separates this from a much larger clone, so it may be a read error. The rearrangement joins TRBV2 to TRBJ1-3; D not certain. Germline V CDR1 and CDR2: SNHLY, FYNNEI. There are 13 residues in the CDR3. V lost 3 bases, J lost 2 bases, and 5 bases lay in between. This CDR3 is CASSEGTGNTIYF. The CDR3 DNA reads as TGTGCCAGCAGTGAGGGAACTGGAAACACCATATATTTT.

V is TRBV29-1 and J is TRBJ1-2; D unclear. This CDR3 contains 16 residues. Germline V CDR1 and CDR2: SQVTM, ANQGSEA. V lost 2 bases to trimming and J lost 5 bases, with 21 bases between them. CDR3 DNA sequence: TGCAGCGTTGAAATACGAAGTTCTACAGCCCCATATGGCTACACCTTC. Its translation: CSVEIRSSTAPYGYTF. Variable domain in full (rest from reference TRBV29-1 and TRBJ1-2): SAVISQKPSRDICQRGTSLTIQCQVDSQVTMMFWYRQQPGQSLTLIATANQGSEATYESGFVIDKFPISRPNLTFSTLTVSNMSPEDSSIYLCSVEIRSSTAPYGYTFGSGTRLTVV.

This clonotype has just a few counts. One end of the junction varies from germline; a read error may be responsible. The chain is built from TRBV7-2 and TRBJ2-5; 9 bases line up with TRBD1. Germline lookup yields CDR1 SGHTA and CDR2 FQGNSA. The CDR3 consists of 12 residues. Written as DNA, the CDR3 is TGTGCCAGCAGCTCGTATACAGGGGGCTGGGACTTC. This encodes CASSSYTGGWDF.

This chain joins TRBV29-1 and TRBJ2-3, with a tentative D call TRBD1 (6 bases). Germline-derived CDR1 and CDR2 are SQVTM and ANQGSEA. This CDR3 comprises 13 residues. V was shortened by 6 bases and J by 4 bases, with 14 bases between the two germline ends. The CDR3: CSVETGKPDTQYF. The DNA of the CDR3 is TGCAGCGTCGAAACAGGGAAGCCAGATACGCAGTATTTT.

The chain couples TRBV12-3 or TRBV12-4 to TRBJ1-1; D not certain. This CDR3 comprises 13 residues. V lost 5 bases to trimming and J lost 2 bases, with 9 bases between them. The CDR3 loop reads CASSSPPNTEAFF. As DNA, the CDR3 is TGTGCCAGCAGTAGTCCGCCCAACACTGAAGCTTTCTTT.